This TCR beta chain was retrieved from a study of T cell responses to AZD1222 COVID-19 vaccine. Study summary: Second doses at about 4 or about 12 weeks were pooled. Overall study findings and caveats: White British people made up most donors, females outnumbered males, and clonal diversity was possibly underestimated. Seropositive AZD1222 recipients at baseline numbered only 6 or 7.

There are 12 residues in the CDR3. The germline V gene encodes CDR1 SGHRS and CDR2 YFSETQ. Trimming cost V 0 bases and J 9 bases, with 7 bases left between them. In this sample, this clone turned up once. Its cognate antigen is unknown. Assay: immunoSEQ multiplex PCR; the TCRdb copy retains only in-frame clones and omits some. This table has 150,000 or so clones, approximately 83% appearing once. Here the sequenced sample was peripheral blood, taken on day 0 of AZD1222 vaccination. This sequence joins TRBV5-1 and TRBJ2-1, with a weak D call TRBD1 (5 bases). The source is an adult in good health. The CDR3 is CASSLGGVEQFF. Here the CDR3 DNA reads TGCGCCAGCAGCTTGGGGGGCGTTGAGCAGTTCTTC.